Listed here are 11 T cell receptor beta chains from one sample, sequenced in a study of cytomegalovirus exposure and HLA in healthy donors. The PCR had 60 Vbeta and 13 Jbeta primers. The assay was immunoSEQ multiplex PCR, and TCRdb's table has in-frame clones only and misses some. Its clone listing holds some 180,000 clones. The sample comprised PBMCs. These receptors all stem from a man aged 25-40 years in good health and CMV-seronegative.

CDR3 loop: CASSARDRERTGELFF. The CDR3 DNA reads TGTGCCAGCAGCGCCCGGGACAGGGAAAGGACCGGGGAGCTGTTTTTT. The chain recombines TRBV9 with TRBJ2-2, with 9 bases lining up with TRBD1. Germline V gene lookup returns CDR1 SGDLS and CDR2 YYNGEE. The J segment lost 5 bases and the V segment lost 3 bases, leaving 8 bases of the junction unmatched. The CDR3 spans 16 residues.

The chain employs TRBV6-5 and TRBJ2-1, with D tentatively TRBD2 (6 bases). The CDR3 totals 14 residues. The V gene's germline CDR1 is MNHEY and CDR2 SVGAGI. With 6 bases removed from V and 4 bases from J, the gap between germline ends came to 13 bases. This CDR3 is CASSLRTIYNEQFF. CDR3 DNA sequence: TGTGCCAGCAGCCTCAGGACTATTTACAATGAGCAGTTCTTC.

V usage is TRBV4-1 and J usage is TRBJ1-1; TRBD1 is a possible D gene (5 bases). The CDR3 sequence is 16 residues long. Trimming took 2 bases from V and 4 from J, leaving 17 bases between them. Germline V lookup: CDR1 MGHRA, CDR2 YSYEKL. For the CDR3, the DNA is TGCGCCAGCAGCCAACACCGACAGTACTCCCTCACTGAAGCTTTCTTT. Amino acids: CASSQHRQYSLTEAFF.

The rearrangement uses TRBV2 and TRBJ2-1; D is possibly TRBD2 (5 bases). Germline V gene lookup returns CDR1 SNHLY and CDR2 FYNNEI. V gave up 6 bases and J gave up 5 bases, with 17 bases separating them. CDR3 length: 15 amino acids. CDR3 nucleotides: TGTGCCAGCAGGCCCGGATCAGTCGGGGACAATGAGCAGTTCTTC. This sequence encodes CASRPGSVGDNEQFF.

The chain recombines TRBV4-1 with TRBJ1-5; D might be TRBD1 (6 bases). Trimming left V 0 bases short and J 6 bases short, with 18 bases between. The germline gives CDR1 MGHRA, CDR2 YSYEKL. The CDR3 length is 17 residues. The CDR3 nucleotides read TGCGCCAGCAGCCAAGAGAGTAATGGGATAGGGGGTCAGCCCCAGCATTTT. Amino acids: CASSQESNGIGGQPQHF.

The chain is built from TRBV4-3 and TRBJ2-1, with TRBD2 as a possible D gene (6 bases). The CDR3 consists of 14 residues. Germline assignment: CDR1 LGHNA and CDR2 YSLEER. V was cut by 4 bases and J by 8 bases, with 15 bases left in between. The CDR3 DNA reads as TGCGCCAGCAGCCTACGGCGGGGAACTCATGAGCAGTTCTTC. Its protein is CASSLRRGTHEQFF.

The chain employs TRBV19 and TRBJ1-1; 11 bases are shared with TRBD1. The CDR3 totals 19 residues. Trimming at V came to 8 bases and at J to 2 bases, leaving 19 bases not matched to a gene. From germline, CDR1 is LNHDA and CDR2 SQIVND (reference sequence). This CDR3 is CASSGTGGNSLLKNTEAFF. Written as DNA, the CDR3 is TGTGCCAGTTCCGGGACAGGGGGTAACTCACTCCTCAAAAACACTGAAGCTTTCTTT.

The chain couples TRBV7-8 to TRBJ1-1; no clear D gene. CDR3 length: 13 residues. V lost 2 bases and J lost 1, with 5 bases in between. CDR1 is SGHVS, CDR2 FQNEAQ, per germline. The DNA of the CDR3 is TGTGCCAGCAGCTTACAAGCGAACACTGAAGCTTTCTTT. Translation: CASSLQANTEAFF.

V is TRBV11-3 and J is TRBJ1-6; the D gene is possibly TRBD1 (6 bases). The CDR3 runs 15 residues. Between the trimmed V and J ends, which lost 1 base and 10 bases, there was a span of 14 bases. Germline CDR1 reads SGHNT; CDR2 reads YENEEA. CDR3 residues: CASSLVAGAESPLHF. The CDR3, as DNA: TGTGCCAGCAGCTTAGTGGCGGGGGCAGAATCACCCCTCCACTTT.

CDR3 residues: CASSFQGVNTEAFF. In DNA form, the CDR3 reads TGTGCCAGCAGTTTCCAGGGGGTAAACACTGAAGCTTTCTTT. V is TRBV27 and J is TRBJ1-1; TRBD1 aligns across 7 bases. Germline loops: CDR1 MNHEY, CDR2 SMNVEV (reference sequence). V was pared by 3 bases and J by 2 bases, with 3 bases of the junction left unmatched. The CDR3 is 14 amino acids.

This chain connects TRBV25-1 to TRBJ2-7, with D perhaps TRBD1 (6 bases). The CDR3 loop spans 12 amino acids. The germline V gene encodes CDR1 MGHDK and CDR2 SYGVNS. V was clipped by 7 bases and J by 5 bases, with 12 bases between them. In nucleotides, the CDR3 is TGTGCCAGCATTGGTCAGGGGCACGAGCAGTACTTC. Translation gives CASIGQGHEQYF.